The source of this T cell receptor (beta chain) is a study of shared clonotypes between healthy human individuals. Study conclusions and caveats: Compared with memory subsets, naive subsets generally had larger estimated richness. A few donors had about 5% of their naive CD4 clonotypes in common.

Using immunoSEQ multiplex PCR, the repertoire was profiled, and TCRdb retains in-frame clones only, with some absent. The table records more than 1.2 million clones, 98% of them present only once. This clone appeared a single time. The antigen is undetermined. The sequenced material came from naive CD4+ T cells sorted from blood. Subset denoted: CD45RA+ positively selected. The sequence was obtained from a man younger than 40 in good health.

The CDR3 protein is CASSIGDRYTGELFF. DNA for the CDR3: TGTGCCAGTAGTATTGGGGATAGATATACCGGGGAGCTGTTTTTT. This rearrangement joins TRBV19 to TRBJ2-2; D unclear. This CDR3 has 15 residues. In germline, CDR1 is LNHDA, CDR2 SQIVND (reference sequence). V was pared by 3 bases and J by 5 bases, with 13 bases between.